This TCR beta chain was documented in a study of Graves' ophthalmopathy and Graves' hyperthyroidism. At the level of the study: Peripheral blood samples were taken at initial diagnosis, before any treatment.

If patients had other autoimmune diseases, uncontrolled infections, pregnancy or lactation, they were excluded. As the starting material, roughly 9.7 ml of fresh peripheral blood yielded the PBMCs. RNA transcripts were the source from which TCR beta CDR3 regions were amplified. HTBI-primed first-round RT-PCR preceded second-round multiplex PCR. TCRdb reprocessed the multiplex PCR reads via MiXCR and lists one record per CDR3 protein. Here the sample spans around 40,000 distinct CDR3 sequences, 45% to 60% being singletons. This clonotype was counted ten times or more. The receptor's source is an adult man with Graves' ophthalmopathy. Material for sequencing was peripheral blood.

CDR3 DNA sequence: TGTGCCAGCAGTTTAGGAGGGACAGGCTCTGGAAACACCATATATTTT. The encoded protein is CASSLGGTGSGNTIYF. The chain employs TRBV12-3 or TRBV12-4 and TRBJ1-3; 8 positions agree with TRBD1. The CDR3 length is 16 residues. With 1 base clipped from V and 0 bases from J, the junction kept 2 bases outside the gene matches.